The present T cell receptor beta chain was sequenced within a study of blood T cell repertoires in COVID-19. After removal of 5 bases from V and 5 bases from J, the junction contained 6 bases not matched to a gene. The CDR3 spans 15 residues. Germline V CDR1 and CDR2: SGHTA, FQGTGA. Repertoires were generated with immunoSEQ multiplex PCR, while TCRdb's copy carries only in-frame clones and drops some. The sample shows approximately 280,000 clones, approximately 85% of them seen only once. The receptor comes from a man between 45 and 60 years old with active or convalescent COVID-19. Source material: peripheral blood. V and J are TRBV7-3 and TRBJ2-2; 9 bases are shared with TRBD1. The CDR3 here is CASSRGDRVTGELFF. The CDR3, as DNA: TGTGCCAGCAGCCGGGGGGACAGGGTTACCGGGGAGCTGTTTTTT. Complete variable domain (other parts from reference TRBV7-3 and TRBJ2-2): GAGVSQTPSNKVTEKGKYVELRCDPISGHTALYWYRQSLGQGPEFLIYFQGTGAADDSGLPNDRFFAVRPEGSVSTLKIQRTERGDSAVYLCASSRGDRVTGELFFGEGSRLTVL.